This T cell receptor (beta chain) was identified during a study of shared clonotypes between healthy human individuals. Findings and limits, study-wide: What naive subsets generally showed was a larger estimated richness than memory subsets showed.

The V and J ends lost 2 bases and 4 bases, in that order; junction bases with no gene match: 12. CDR1 and CDR2 (germline): MNHEY, SMNVEV (reference sequence). The CDR3 consists of 18 residues. Once extracted for a subset, genomic DNA was divided evenly among several immunoSEQ plates. The protocol was immunoSEQ multiplex PCR, while the TCRdb copy is restricted to in-frame clones and leaves out a portion. The top ten clones hold about 0.35% of a sample with roughly 1,500,000 clones, less than 99% of them seen once. This clone was detected only once. Its specificity is unknown. This sequence joins TRBV27 and TRBJ2-1; 9 nucleotides line up with TRBD2. This TCR came from a man aged 30 to 45 in good health. Sequencing input: naive CD4+ T cells sorted from blood. Subset in this sample: CD45RA+ positively selected. CDR3: CASSLRATSGRGYNEQFF. The CDR3 DNA follows: TGTGCCAGCAGTTTAAGGGCGACTAGCGGTAGAGGTTACAATGAGCAGTTCTTC.